This T cell receptor beta chain was retrieved from a study of T cells in Graves' hyperthyroidism and ophthalmopathy. Regarding the study as a whole: A model built on 13 V-J features separated ophthalmopathy from stable hyperthyroidism. Before onset, ophthalmopathy was predicted by the model a median approximately 6.7 months earlier.

This clonotype was picked up a small number of times. Its antigen is unknown. Lactation, pregnancy, other autoimmune disease or uncontrolled infection excluded patients. The germline V gene has CDR1 DFQATT and CDR2 SNEGSKA (reference sequence). Trimming removed 6 bases at V and 9 bases at J, with 24 bases between. The length of the CDR3 is 15 residues. Amplified TCR beta CDR3 regions derived from RNA transcripts. When the TCR CDR3 underwent first-round RT-PCR, the HTBI primer set was used. TCRdb re-derived calls from the multiplex PCR reads in MiXCR, one entry per CDR3 protein. Of about 400,000 distinct CDR3 sequences listed, 25% are singletons.

Sample: blood. The V call is TRBV20-1, the J call TRBJ2-1, with a tentative D call TRBD2 (7 bases). The sequence came from a man in his fifties or sixties with Graves' hyperthyroidism. CDR3 residues: CSALRGGASGGEQFF. The CDR3 nucleotides are TGCAGTGCCCTAAGGGGGGGCGCCTCAGGAGGTGAGCAGTTCTTC.